Listed below are T cell receptor beta chains from one sample, sequenced in a study of blood T cell repertoires in COVID-19. Sequenced by immunoSEQ multiplex PCR; TCRdb stores in-frame clones only, minus some. In the table there are about 250,000 clones, 70% to 90% of which are singletons. The sample consisted of PBMCs or T cells enriched from blood (not recorded which). The source of these receptors is a man aged 40-50 years who had recovered from COVID-19. CDR3s include the opening cysteine and the closing phenylalanine or tryptophan.

TRBV3-1/TRBV3-2	TRBJ2-1	CASSQGGISILYNEQFF
TRBV7-6	TRBJ2-2	CASSLATLGLAGNTGELFF
TRBV27	TRBJ2-1	CASSLTSGSSYNEQFF
TRBV18	TRBJ1-2	CASSRDGQFGYTF
TRBV10-3	TRBJ1-1	CAIRRELNTEAFF
TRBV19	TRBJ2-7	CASSTTTGLVYEQYF
TRBV19	TRBJ1-6	CASSSDSGRGSPLHF
TRBV15	TRBJ2-7	CATSRDGGREEYF
TRBV7-9	TRBJ1-2	CASSFWESNYGYTF
TRBV24-1	TRBJ1-2	CATSDGDSASNYGYTF
TRBV28	TRBJ2-7	CASSRQGQGNYEQYF
TRBV4-2	TRBJ1-3	CASSQERYNSGNTIYF
TRBV11-2	TRBJ1-3	CASSLGTFENTIYF
TRBV11-2	TRBJ2-7	CASSAQAGAEYF
TRBV28	TRBJ2-7	CASRAGTLVSYEQYF
TRBV11-2	TRBJ1-4	CASSLGWANEKLFF
TRBV4-2	TRBJ2-2	CASSQNVRTENTGELFF
TRBV4-1	TRBJ1-4	CASSQDAQGGAKEKLFF